The 17 T cell receptor beta chains below come from one sample, sequenced in a study of blood T cell repertoires in COVID-19. Clones were sequenced by immunoSEQ multiplex PCR, and TCRdb holds only the in-frame ones, with some missing. The sample includes some 300,000 clones, around 89% of them seen just once. Sequencing used PBMCs or T cells enriched from blood (not recorded which). These receptors were taken from a woman under 30 with acute COVID-19.

V usage is TRBV7-2 and J usage is TRBJ2-7; 11 nucleotides agree with TRBD1. The CDR3 has 15 amino acids. J gave up 4 bases and V 1 base, and 3 bases lay outside the gene matches. Germline V gene data show CDR1 as SGHTA and CDR2 as FQGNSA. As DNA, the CDR3 is TGTGCCAGCAGCTTAGGGGGACAGGGGGTGTACGAGCAGTACTTC. It specifies CASSLGGQGVYEQYF.

The genes are TRBV3-1 (or the pseudogene TRBV3-2) and TRBJ1-5; possible D gene TRBD1, 6 bases. This CDR3 has 13 amino acids. The V end lost 0 bases, the J end lost 11 bases, and 11 bases lay between the germline ends. The germline gives CDR1 LGHDT, CDR2 YNNKEL (reference sequence). As DNA, the CDR3 is TGTGCCAGCAGCCAAGATCGGTCAGGGGCCCAGCATTTT. Translated: CASSQDRSGAQHF.

The chain is built from TRBV13 and TRBJ2-4; TRBD2 is a possible D gene (6 bases). The CDR3 consists of 16 residues. Trimming removed 6 bases at V and 0 bases at J, with 15 bases between. The germline V gene encodes CDR1 PRHDT and CDR2 FYEKMQ (reference sequence). The CDR3 is CASSRGLGLAKNIQYF. For the CDR3, the DNA is TGTGCCAGCAGTCGTGGGTTGGGACTAGCCAAAAACATTCAGTACTTC.

In regard to this clone: At the DNA level, this CDR3 is encoded by other sequences in the same sample as well. V gene TRBV27 combines with J gene TRBJ1-2; D might be TRBD1 (5 bases). Germline CDR1 MNHEY, CDR2 SMNVEV (reference sequence). The CDR3 has 13 amino acids. Trimming left V 3 bases short and J 4 bases short, with 9 bases between. The CDR3 region has the DNA TGTGCCAGCAGTTTGAGGGGAGGCTATGGCTACACCTTC. Translation: CASSLRGGYGYTF.

This clone was seen a handful of times. The chain joins TRBV6-1 to TRBJ2-1; D not certain. Germline-derived CDR1 and CDR2 are MNHNS and SASEGT. Trimming pared 0 bases from V and 12 bases from J, leaving 9 bases between. The CDR3 runs 12 residues. CDR3 protein: CASSEAATRQFF. The CDR3, as DNA: TGTGCCAGCAGTGAAGCAGCGACGCGGCAGTTCTTC.

The chain employs TRBV28 and TRBJ2-3; D call uncertain. The ends were cut back, 2 bases at V and 3 bases at J, with 12 bases in the middle. CDR3 length equals 15 residues. The germline gives CDR1 MDHEN, CDR2 SYDVKM. The CDR3 reads CASSLPPLETDTQYF. The CDR3 nucleotides are TGTGCCAGCAGTTTACCCCCGCTGGAGACAGATACGCAGTATTTT.

J is TRBJ1-5 and V is TRBV28, with 7 bases that match TRBD1. The CDR3 totals 15 residues. The V gene's germline CDR1 is MDHEN and CDR2 SYDVKM. Trimming took 1 base from V and 2 from J; bases not matched to a gene: 2. The chain's CDR3 is CASSLSQGGNQPQHF. In DNA, the CDR3 is TGTGCCAGCAGTTTATCCCAGGGGGGCAATCAGCCCCAGCATTTT.

In this sample, this clone turned up once. This chain uses TRBV28 with TRBJ1-4; D gene ambiguous. CDR1 and CDR2 (germline): MDHEN, SYDVKM. V lost 3 bases, J lost 3 bases, and 8 bases lay in between. CDR3 length equals 14 residues. DNA for the CDR3: TGTGCCAGCAGTTTCCTCAGTCCTAATGAAAAACTGTTTTTT. Protein product: CASSFLSPNEKLFF.

The rearrangement uses TRBV5-8 and TRBJ2-7; D call uncertain. Trimming stripped 4 bases from V and 0 bases from J, with 14 bases between. This CDR3 region has 15 residues. Germline V lookup: CDR1 SGHTS, CDR2 YDEGEE. The CDR3 is CASSASWSSSYEQYF. For the CDR3, the DNA is TGTGCCAGCAGCGCCTCTTGGAGTAGCTCCTACGAGCAGTACTTC.

V gene TRBV28 combines with J gene TRBJ1-2; D may be TRBD1 (6 bases). CDR3 length: 13 amino acids. CDR1 is MDHEN, CDR2 SYDVKM, per germline. With 9 bases removed from V and 6 bases from J, the gap between germline ends came to 17 bases. The CDR3 sequence is CASLGGALHGYTF. CDR3 coding DNA: TGTGCCAGTTTAGGGGGTGCGTTGCATGGCTACACCTTC.

The chain couples TRBV7-3 to TRBJ2-1; TRBD2 matches at 7 bases. This CDR3 is built from 15 residues. Germline CDR1 reads SGHTA; CDR2 reads FQGTGA. With V trimmed by 5 bases and J by 5 bases, 9 bases remained unmatched. CDR3: CASSPSGPNHNEQFF. CDR3 bases: TGTGCCAGCAGCCCTAGCGGACCTAATCACAATGAGCAGTTCTTC.

The rearrangement links TRBV4-2 to TRBJ1-6; 9 nucleotides align to TRBD1. The germline gives CDR1 LGHNA, CDR2 YNFKEQ. J lost 9 bases, V lost 2 bases, and 29 bases had no gene match. This CDR3 spans 23 amino acids. CDR3 amino acids: CASSQTPAPAVTLWGQGISPLHF. The CDR3 DNA is TGTGCCAGCAGCCAAACGCCCGCCCCCGCTGTAACATTGTGGGGACAGGGAATTTCACCCCTCCACTTT.

The rearrangement joins TRBV6-6 to TRBJ2-7, with 8 nucleotides matching TRBD1. Germline CDR1 is MNHNY and CDR2 is SVGAGI (reference sequence). The CDR3 totals 15 residues. Trimming took 4 bases from V and 2 from J; bases not matched to a gene: 7. CDR3 sequence (DNA): TGTGCCAGCAGTTCGCGACAGGGGACGACCTACGAGCAGTACTTC. Residues: CASSSRQGTTYEQYF.

This chain links TRBV19 with TRBJ1-4; perhaps TRBD1 as D (5 bases). The CDR3 is 13 amino acids. Germline-derived CDR1 and CDR2 are LNHDA and SQIVND (reference sequence). Trimming removed 8 bases from V and 7 bases from J, with 14 bases in between. CDR3 nucleotide sequence: TGTGCCAGTCGCAGGGCGGTCGGTGAAAAACTGTTTTTT. Amino acid sequence: CASRRAVGEKLFF. The complete variable domain, with remaining parts taken from reference TRBV19 and TRBJ1-4, reads DGGITQSPKYLFRKEGQNVTLSCEQNLNHDAMYWYRQDPGQGLRLIYYSQIVNDFQKGDIAEGYSVSREKKESFPLTVTSAQKNPTAFYLCASRRAVGEKLFFGSGTQLSVL.

The CDR3 reads CASSLGAGTYYEQYF. As DNA, the CDR3 is TGTGCCAGCAGCTTGGGCGCAGGGACATACTACGAGCAGTACTTC. V gene TRBV5-6 combines with J gene TRBJ2-7; D possibly corresponds to TRBD1 (6 bases). Germline values: CDR1 SGHDT, CDR2 YYEEEE. With 0 bases removed from V and 3 bases from J, the gap between germline ends came to 13 bases. The CDR3 totals 15 residues.

The chain couples TRBV7-2 to TRBJ2-5, with D hard to call. In germline, CDR1 is SGHTA, CDR2 FQGNSA. The CDR3 is made up of 11 amino acids. The V and J ends lost 7 bases and 7 bases respectively, with 10 bases between them. This CDR3 is CASIIGGTQYF. The CDR3 coding sequence is TGTGCCAGCATCATAGGCGGGACCCAGTACTTC.

This sequence joins TRBV9 and TRBJ2-7; possibly TRBD2 for D (6 bases). The CDR3 has 16 amino acids. Germline lookup yields CDR1 SGDLS and CDR2 YYNGEE. V was shortened by 0 bases and J by 0 bases, with 13 bases between the two germline ends. The CDR3 DNA follows: TGTGCCAGCAGCGTAGCGTCTAGCGCGAGCTCCTACGAGCAGTACTTC. Protein product: CASSVASSASSYEQYF.